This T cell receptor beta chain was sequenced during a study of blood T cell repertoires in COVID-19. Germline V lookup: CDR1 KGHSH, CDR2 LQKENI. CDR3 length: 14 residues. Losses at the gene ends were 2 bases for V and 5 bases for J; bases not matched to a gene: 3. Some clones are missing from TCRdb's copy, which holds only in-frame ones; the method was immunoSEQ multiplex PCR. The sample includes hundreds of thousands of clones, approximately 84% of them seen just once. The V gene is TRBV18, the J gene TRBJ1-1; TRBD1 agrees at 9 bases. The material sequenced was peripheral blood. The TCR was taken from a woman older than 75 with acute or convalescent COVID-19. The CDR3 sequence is CASSPEGQGTEAFF. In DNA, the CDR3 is TGTGCCAGCTCACCAGAAGGACAGGGGACTGAAGCTTTCTTT.